These T cell receptor beta chains were read from a single sample in a study of blood T cell repertoires in COVID-19. The table came from immunoSEQ multiplex PCR; TCRdb's copy has only in-frame clones and leaves some out. This table has around 300,000 clones, 90% appearing once. The source material was peripheral blood. The origin of the receptors is a woman in her 30s with COVID-19, enrolled during active disease. CDR3s include the opening cysteine and the closing phenylalanine or tryptophan. A D gene is named only where the DNA matches it firmly.

CDR3 length: 16; D gene: .; J gene: TRBJ2-1; V gene: TRBV21-1; CDR3 protein: CASSPRGIADYNEQFF
CDR3 length: 16; D gene: TRBD2; J gene: TRBJ2-7; V gene: TRBV3-1/TRBV3-2; CDR3 protein: CASSPWTSGRGYEQYF
CDR3 length: 17; D gene: TRBD1; J gene: TRBJ2-7; V gene: TRBV4-1; CDR3 protein: CASSQEGQGTFSYEQYF
CDR3 length: 15; D gene: TRBD1; J gene: TRBJ1-4; V gene: TRBV10-2; CDR3 protein: CASSEFGTGDEKLFF
CDR3 length: 15; D gene: TRBD2; J gene: TRBJ2-1; V gene: TRBV10-3; CDR3 protein: CAIGALAGGHNEQFF
CDR3 length: 15; D gene: .; J gene: TRBJ2-3; V gene: TRBV7-6; CDR3 protein: CASSLAGGNTDTQYF
CDR3 length: 15; D gene: .; J gene: TRBJ2-7; V gene: TRBV18; CDR3 protein: CASSPRRGPSYEQYF
CDR3 length: 15; D gene: .; J gene: TRBJ1-2; V gene: TRBV6-5; CDR3 protein: CASSYSQGTNYGYTF
CDR3 length: 14; D gene: TRBD2; J gene: TRBJ2-7; V gene: TRBV28; CDR3 protein: CASRGTSGSYEQYF
CDR3 length: 15; D gene: TRBD2; J gene: TRBJ2-7; V gene: TRBV18; CDR3 protein: CASSPGEIAGDEQYF
CDR3 length: 13; D gene: .; J gene: TRBJ1-2; V gene: TRBV5-1; CDR3 protein: CASSQDSPYGYTF
CDR3 length: 15; D gene: TRBD1; J gene: TRBJ2-7; V gene: TRBV25-1; CDR3 protein: CASRSGTGPSYEQYF
CDR3 length: 19; D gene: TRBD1; J gene: TRBJ2-5; V gene: TRBV18; CDR3 protein: CASSPRGRDRGFAEETQYF
CDR3 length: 16; D gene: TRBD1; J gene: TRBJ2-2; V gene: TRBV5-1; CDR3 protein: CASSMTADRVTGELFF
CDR3 length: 12; D gene: .; J gene: TRBJ2-7; V gene: TRBV14; CDR3 protein: CASSPAGYEQYF
CDR3 length: 15; D gene: TRBD1; J gene: TRBJ2-6; V gene: TRBV11-3; CDR3 protein: CASSSQGAGANVLTF
CDR3 length: 15; D gene: .; J gene: TRBJ2-3; V gene: TRBV4-1; CDR3 protein: CASSQSKGGTDTQYF
CDR3 length: 12; D gene: TRBD1; J gene: TRBJ2-7; V gene: TRBV10-3; CDR3 protein: CATGQGLYEQYF
CDR3 length: 14; D gene: .; J gene: TRBJ2-3; V gene: TRBV5-1; CDR3 protein: CASSSTGPGDTQYF
CDR3 length: 15; D gene: .; J gene: TRBJ2-5; V gene: TRBV7-3; CDR3 protein: CASSPEAGSQETQYF
CDR3 length: 15; D gene: .; J gene: TRBJ2-7; V gene: TRBV6-1; CDR3 protein: CASSEGASEYPEQYF
CDR3 length: 15; D gene: .; J gene: TRBJ1-1; V gene: TRBV5-6; CDR3 protein: CASSLVDRMNTEAFF
CDR3 length: 13; D gene: .; J gene: TRBJ2-2; V gene: TRBV19; CDR3 protein: CASHGAYTGELFF
CDR3 length: 13; D gene: .; J gene: TRBJ1-2; V gene: TRBV6-5; CDR3 protein: CASRVTTFYGYTF
CDR3 length: 14; D gene: .; J gene: TRBJ1-2; V gene: TRBV6-5; CDR3 protein: CASSQARAAYGYTF
CDR3 length: 14; D gene: .; J gene: TRBJ1-5; V gene: TRBV7-3; CDR3 protein: CASSHPGFGQPQHF
CDR3 length: 15; D gene: .; J gene: TRBJ2-3; V gene: TRBV11-2; CDR3 protein: CASSLSGVNTDTQYF
CDR3 length: 15; D gene: TRBD2; J gene: TRBJ2-5; V gene: TRBV3-1/TRBV3-2; CDR3 protein: CASSPGLAGVETQYF
CDR3 length: 14; D gene: .; J gene: TRBJ2-3; V gene: TRBV20-1; CDR3 protein: CSASRDSSTDTQYF
CDR3 length: 13; D gene: TRBD1; J gene: TRBJ2-7; V gene: TRBV25-1; CDR3 protein: CASRGQLAYEQYF
CDR3 length: 12; D gene: .; J gene: TRBJ1-1; V gene: TRBV28; CDR3 protein: CASSPRGTEAFF
CDR3 length: 14; D gene: TRBD1; J gene: TRBJ1-4; V gene: TRBV6-5; CDR3 protein: CASSYGQDNEKLFF
CDR3 length: 13; D gene: .; J gene: TRBJ2-7; V gene: TRBV18; CDR3 protein: CASSPFAGDEQYF
CDR3 length: 15; D gene: TRBD1; J gene: TRBJ1-2; V gene: TRBV19; CDR3 protein: CASSRQGILLDGYTF
CDR3 length: 12; D gene: .; J gene: TRBJ1-2; V gene: TRBV6-2/TRBV6-3; CDR3 protein: CASSSDGYGYTF
CDR3 length: 17; D gene: TRBD2; J gene: TRBJ2-2; V gene: TRBV5-1; CDR3 protein: CASSVVAGVLNTGELFF
CDR3 length: 13; D gene: TRBD1; J gene: TRBJ1-2; V gene: TRBV30; CDR3 protein: CAWTPSGGRGYTF
CDR3 length: 15; D gene: .; J gene: TRBJ2-5; V gene: TRBV7-8; CDR3 protein: CASTEQGLRGETQYF
CDR3 length: 18; D gene: TRBD1; J gene: TRBJ1-2; V gene: TRBV28; CDR3 protein: CASSPPGLNRGIDYGYTF
CDR3 length: 15; D gene: .; J gene: TRBJ1-1; V gene: TRBV4-1; CDR3 protein: CASSQDGGWDTEAFF
CDR3 length: 15; D gene: TRBD2; J gene: TRBJ2-1; V gene: TRBV9; CDR3 protein: CASSVSGSSYNEQFF
CDR3 length: 15; D gene: .; J gene: TRBJ2-1; V gene: TRBV4-1; CDR3 protein: CASSLRASTYNEQFF
CDR3 length: 15; D gene: .; J gene: TRBJ1-1; V gene: TRBV5-1; CDR3 protein: CASSSRTGGVTEAFF
CDR3 length: 13; D gene: .; J gene: TRBJ1-4; V gene: TRBV7-9; CDR3 protein: CASSLGRVPKLFF
CDR3 length: 16; D gene: .; J gene: TRBJ2-2; V gene: TRBV4-1; CDR3 protein: CASSPWTSTITGELFF
CDR3 length: 15; D gene: TRBD1; J gene: TRBJ2-2; V gene: TRBV28; CDR3 protein: CASIQRQGAYGELFF
CDR3 length: 14; D gene: .; J gene: TRBJ1-3; V gene: TRBV7-2; CDR3 protein: CASSWGYSGNTIYF
CDR3 length: 13; D gene: .; J gene: TRBJ1-6; V gene: TRBV7-9; CDR3 protein: CASSFMRDSPLHF
CDR3 length: 17; D gene: .; J gene: TRBJ2-2; V gene: TRBV18; CDR3 protein: CASSPRNGGALTGELFF
CDR3 length: 18; D gene: .; J gene: TRBJ1-5; V gene: TRBV7-2; CDR3 protein: CASSNTWGGGRGNQPQHF
CDR3 length: 15; D gene: TRBD2; J gene: TRBJ2-3; V gene: TRBV5-1; CDR3 protein: CASSLDSGRADTQYF
CDR3 length: 16; D gene: .; J gene: TRBJ2-2; V gene: TRBV24-1; CDR3 protein: CATSDLWGLNTGELFF
CDR3 length: 13; D gene: .; J gene: TRBJ1-1; V gene: TRBV6-6; CDR3 protein: CASRTPGQSEAFF
CDR3 length: 14; D gene: TRBD1; J gene: TRBJ1-5; V gene: TRBV24-1; CDR3 protein: CATSVSGGNQPQHF
CDR3 length: 16; D gene: TRBD1; J gene: TRBJ1-6; V gene: TRBV25-1; CDR3 protein: CASKFSGTGGNSPLHF
CDR3 length: 15; D gene: .; J gene: TRBJ1-4; V gene: TRBV18; CDR3 protein: CASSRGIGGGEKLFF